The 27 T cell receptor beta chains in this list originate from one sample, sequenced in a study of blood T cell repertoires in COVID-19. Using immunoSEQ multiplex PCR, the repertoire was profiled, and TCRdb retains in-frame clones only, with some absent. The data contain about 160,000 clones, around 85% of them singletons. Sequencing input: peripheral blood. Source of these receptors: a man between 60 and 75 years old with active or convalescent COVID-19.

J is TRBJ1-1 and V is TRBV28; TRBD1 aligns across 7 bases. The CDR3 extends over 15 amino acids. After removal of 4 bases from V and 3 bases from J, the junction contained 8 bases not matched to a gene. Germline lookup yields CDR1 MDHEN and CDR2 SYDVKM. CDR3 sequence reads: CASSSRGQIHTEAFF. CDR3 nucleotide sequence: TGTGCCAGCAGTTCCCGGGGACAGATTCACACTGAAGCTTTCTTT.

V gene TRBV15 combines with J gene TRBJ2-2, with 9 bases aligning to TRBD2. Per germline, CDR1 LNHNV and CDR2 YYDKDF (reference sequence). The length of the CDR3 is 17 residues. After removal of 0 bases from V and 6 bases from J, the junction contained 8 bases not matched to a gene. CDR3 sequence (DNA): TGTGCCACCAGCAGAGATCCGGCGGGAGGGCCCTCCGGGGAGCTGTTTTTT. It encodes CATSRDPAGGPSGELFF.

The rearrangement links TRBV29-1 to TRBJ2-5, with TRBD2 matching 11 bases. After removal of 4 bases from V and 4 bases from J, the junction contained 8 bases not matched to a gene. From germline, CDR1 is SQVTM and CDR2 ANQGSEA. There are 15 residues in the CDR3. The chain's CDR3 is CSVVSLAGVGETQYF. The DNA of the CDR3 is TGCAGCGTTGTATCACTAGCGGGAGTGGGAGAGACCCAGTACTTC. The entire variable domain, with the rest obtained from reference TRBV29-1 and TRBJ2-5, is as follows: SAVISQKPSRDICQRGTSLTIQCQVDSQVTMMFWYRQQPGQSLTLIATANQGSEATYESGFVIDKFPISRPNLTFSTLTVSNMSPEDSSIYLCSVVSLAGVGETQYFGPGTRLLVL.

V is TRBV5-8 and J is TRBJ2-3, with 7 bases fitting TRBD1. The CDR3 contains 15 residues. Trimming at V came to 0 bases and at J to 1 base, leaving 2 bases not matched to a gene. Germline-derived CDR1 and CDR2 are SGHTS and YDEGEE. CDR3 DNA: TGTGCCAGCAGCTTGGAGGGGGCGCGCACAGATACGCAGTATTTT. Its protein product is CASSLEGARTDTQYF.

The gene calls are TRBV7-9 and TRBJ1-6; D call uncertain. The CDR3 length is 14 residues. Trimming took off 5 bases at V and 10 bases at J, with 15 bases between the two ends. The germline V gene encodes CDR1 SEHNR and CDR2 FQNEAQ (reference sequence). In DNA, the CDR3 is TGTGCCAGCAGCCCGGGGAGGGATGAGTCACCCCTCCACTTT. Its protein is CASSPGRDESPLHF. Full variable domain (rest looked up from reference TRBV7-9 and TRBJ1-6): DTGVSQNPRHKITKRGQNVTFRCDPISEHNRLYWYRQTLGQGPEFLTYFQNEAQLEKSRLLSDRFSAERPKGSFSTLEIQRTEQGDSAMYLCASSPGRDESPLHFGNGTRLTVT.

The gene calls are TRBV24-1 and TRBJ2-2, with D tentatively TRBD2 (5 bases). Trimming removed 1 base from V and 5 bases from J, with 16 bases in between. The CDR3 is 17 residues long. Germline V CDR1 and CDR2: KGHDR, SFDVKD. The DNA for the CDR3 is TGTGCCACCAGTGATTTTTCCAACGGGGTCAAGACCGGGGAGCTGTTTTTT. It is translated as CATSDFSNGVKTGELFF.

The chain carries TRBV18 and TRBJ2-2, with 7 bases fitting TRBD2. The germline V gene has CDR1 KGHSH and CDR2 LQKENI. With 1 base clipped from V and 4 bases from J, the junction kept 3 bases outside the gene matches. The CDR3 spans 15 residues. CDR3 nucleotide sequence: TGTGCCAGCTCACCACGGGAGGGACCCACCGGGGAGCTGTTTTTT. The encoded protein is CASSPREGPTGELFF.

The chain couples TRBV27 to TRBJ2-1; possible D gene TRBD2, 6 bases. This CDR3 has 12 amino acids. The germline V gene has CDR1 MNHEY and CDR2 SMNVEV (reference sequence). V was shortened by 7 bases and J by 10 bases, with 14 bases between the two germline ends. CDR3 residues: CASMVKAGEQFF. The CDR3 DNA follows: TGTGCCAGCATGGTAAAGGCGGGGGAGCAGTTCTTC.

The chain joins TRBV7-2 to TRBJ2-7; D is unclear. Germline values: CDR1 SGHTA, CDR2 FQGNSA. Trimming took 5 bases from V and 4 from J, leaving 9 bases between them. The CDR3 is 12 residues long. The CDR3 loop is CASSNRFYEQYF. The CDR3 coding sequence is TGTGCCAGCAGCAACCGGTTTTACGAGCAGTACTTC.

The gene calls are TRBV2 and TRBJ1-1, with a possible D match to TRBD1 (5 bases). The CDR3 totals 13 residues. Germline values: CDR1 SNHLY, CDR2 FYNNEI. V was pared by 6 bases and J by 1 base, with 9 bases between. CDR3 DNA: TGTGCCAGCAGACCGGACACGAACACTGAAGCTTTCTTT. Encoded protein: CASRPDTNTEAFF.

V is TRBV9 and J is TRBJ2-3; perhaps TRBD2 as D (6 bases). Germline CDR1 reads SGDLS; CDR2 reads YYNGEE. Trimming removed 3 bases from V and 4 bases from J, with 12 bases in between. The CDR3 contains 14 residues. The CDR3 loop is CASSGGTPPDTQYF. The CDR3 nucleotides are TGTGCCAGCAGCGGCGGGACTCCGCCAGATACGCAGTATTTT.

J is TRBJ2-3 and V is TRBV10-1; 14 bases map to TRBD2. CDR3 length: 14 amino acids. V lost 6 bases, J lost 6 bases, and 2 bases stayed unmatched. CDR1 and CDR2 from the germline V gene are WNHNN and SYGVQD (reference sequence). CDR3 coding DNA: TGCGCCAGCAGCAGGACTAGCGGGGGGGATACGCAGTATTTT. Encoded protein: CASSRTSGGDTQYF.

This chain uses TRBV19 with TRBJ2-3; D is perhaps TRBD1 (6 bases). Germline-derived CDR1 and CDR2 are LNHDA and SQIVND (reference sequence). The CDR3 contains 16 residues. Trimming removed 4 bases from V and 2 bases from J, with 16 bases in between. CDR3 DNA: TGTGCCAGTAGTACGTGGGACACCACCATCACAGATACGCAGTATTTT. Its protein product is CASSTWDTTITDTQYF.

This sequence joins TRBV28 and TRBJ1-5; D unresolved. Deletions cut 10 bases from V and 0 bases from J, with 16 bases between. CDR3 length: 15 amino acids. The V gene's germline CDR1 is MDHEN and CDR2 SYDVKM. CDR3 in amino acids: CATLGSSNSNQPQHF. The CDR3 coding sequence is TGTGCCACCCTGGGCTCGTCGAATAGCAATCAGCCCCAGCATTTT.

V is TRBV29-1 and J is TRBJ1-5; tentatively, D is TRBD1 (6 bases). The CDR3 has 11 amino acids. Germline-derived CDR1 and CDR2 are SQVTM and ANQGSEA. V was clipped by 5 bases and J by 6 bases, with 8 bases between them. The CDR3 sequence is CSVRGFQPQHF. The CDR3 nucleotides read TGCAGCGTTAGGGGGTTTCAGCCCCAGCATTTT.

CDR3 protein: CASSPSTGSDTQYF. The DNA of the CDR3 is TGTGCCAGCAGCCCCTCGACAGGCTCAGATACGCAGTATTTT. V is TRBV5-6 and J is TRBJ2-3; possibly TRBD1 for D (6 bases). CDR1 SGHDT and CDR2 YYEEEE come from the germline V gene. The ends were cut back, 4 bases at V and 4 bases at J, with 13 bases in the middle. The CDR3 consists of 14 residues.

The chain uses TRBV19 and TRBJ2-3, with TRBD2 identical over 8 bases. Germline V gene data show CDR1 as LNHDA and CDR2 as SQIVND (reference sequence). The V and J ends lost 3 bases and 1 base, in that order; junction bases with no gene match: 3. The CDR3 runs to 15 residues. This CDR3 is CASSILRGGTDTQYF. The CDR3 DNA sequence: TGTGCCAGTAGTATTTTGCGGGGGGGCACAGATACGCAGTATTTT.

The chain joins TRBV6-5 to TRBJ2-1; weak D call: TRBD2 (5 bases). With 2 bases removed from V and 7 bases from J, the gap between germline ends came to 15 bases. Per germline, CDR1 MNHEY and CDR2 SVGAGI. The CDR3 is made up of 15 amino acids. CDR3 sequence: CASSYGDTSGNEQFF. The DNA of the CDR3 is TGTGCCAGCAGTTACGGCGATACTAGTGGGAATGAGCAGTTCTTC.

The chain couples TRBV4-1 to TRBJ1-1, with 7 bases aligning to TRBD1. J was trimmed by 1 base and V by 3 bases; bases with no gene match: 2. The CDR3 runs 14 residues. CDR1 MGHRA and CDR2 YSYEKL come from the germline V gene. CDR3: CASSHGTANTEAFF. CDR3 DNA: TGCGCCAGCAGCCACGGGACAGCGAACACTGAAGCTTTCTTT.

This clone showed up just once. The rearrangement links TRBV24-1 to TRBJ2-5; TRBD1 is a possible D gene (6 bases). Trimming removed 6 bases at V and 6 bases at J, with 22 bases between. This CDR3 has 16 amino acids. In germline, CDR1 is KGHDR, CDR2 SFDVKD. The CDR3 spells CATSLNRVGPNQTQYF. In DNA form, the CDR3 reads TGTGCCACCAGTCTCAACAGGGTGGGCCCCAACCAGACCCAGTACTTC.

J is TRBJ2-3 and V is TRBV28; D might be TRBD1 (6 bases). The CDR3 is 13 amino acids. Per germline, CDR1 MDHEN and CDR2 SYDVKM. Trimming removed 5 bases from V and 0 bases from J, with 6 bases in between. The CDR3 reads CASSQGSTDTQYF. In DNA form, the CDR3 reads TGTGCCAGCAGTCAGGGGAGCACAGATACGCAGTATTTT.

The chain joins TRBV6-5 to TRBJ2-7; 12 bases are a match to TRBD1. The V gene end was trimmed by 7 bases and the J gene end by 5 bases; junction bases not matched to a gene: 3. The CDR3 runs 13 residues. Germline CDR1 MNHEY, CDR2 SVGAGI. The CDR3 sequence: CASTGTGGHEQYF. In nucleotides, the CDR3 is TGTGCCAGCACCGGGACAGGGGGCCACGAGCAGTACTTC.

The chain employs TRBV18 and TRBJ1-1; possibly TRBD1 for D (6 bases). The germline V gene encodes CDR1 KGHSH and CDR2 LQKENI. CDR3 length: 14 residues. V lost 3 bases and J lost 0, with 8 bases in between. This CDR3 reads CASSPTGLNTEAFF. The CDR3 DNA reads TGTGCCAGCTCACCCACAGGGCTGAACACTGAAGCTTTCTTT. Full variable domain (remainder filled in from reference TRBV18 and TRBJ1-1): NAGVMQNPRHLVRRRGQEARLRCSPMKGHSHVYWYRQLPEEGLKFMVYLQKENIIDESGMPKERFSAEFPKEGPSILRIQQVVRGDSAAYFCASSPTGLNTEAFFGQGTRLTVV.

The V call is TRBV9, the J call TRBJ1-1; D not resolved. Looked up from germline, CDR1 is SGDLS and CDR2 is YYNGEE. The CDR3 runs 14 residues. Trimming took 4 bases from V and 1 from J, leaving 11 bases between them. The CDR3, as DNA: TGTGCCAGCAGCCCCCTCCCAGAGAACACTGAAGCTTTCTTT. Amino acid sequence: CASSPLPENTEAFF.

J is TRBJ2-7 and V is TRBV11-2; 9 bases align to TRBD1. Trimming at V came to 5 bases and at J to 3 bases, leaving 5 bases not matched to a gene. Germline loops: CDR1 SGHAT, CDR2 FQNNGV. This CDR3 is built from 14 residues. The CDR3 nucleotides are TGTGCCAGCAGCCCGGGACAGGGTATCTACGAGCAGTACTTC. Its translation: CASSPGQGIYEQYF.

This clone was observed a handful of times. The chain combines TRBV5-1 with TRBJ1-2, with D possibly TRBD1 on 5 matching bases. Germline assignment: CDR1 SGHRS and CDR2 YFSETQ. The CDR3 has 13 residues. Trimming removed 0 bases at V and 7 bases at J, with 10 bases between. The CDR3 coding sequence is TGCGCCAGCAGCTTGGGGCAGGGTCTTGGCTACACCTTC. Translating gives CASSLGQGLGYTF.

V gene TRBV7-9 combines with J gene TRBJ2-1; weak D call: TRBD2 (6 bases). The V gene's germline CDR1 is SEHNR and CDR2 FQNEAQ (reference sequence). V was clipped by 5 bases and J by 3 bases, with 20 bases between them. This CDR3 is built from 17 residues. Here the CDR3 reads CASSKRAGELLYNEQFF. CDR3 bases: TGTGCCAGCAGCAAACGAGCGGGCGAGCTCCTCTACAATGAGCAGTTCTTC.